The clone carrying this T cell receptor beta chain has just a few counts. Its target is unknown. The data were obtained in a study of radiotherapy plus CTLA-4 blockade in lung cancer. For the study at large: Disease control reached less than 40%, with objective responses in approximately 17%.

Findings and caveats of the study: In blood, after radiotherapy plus ipilimumab, tumor-derived TCR clones expanded. Early blood T cell clone dynamics reportedly forecast response best, with interferon-beta.

The CDR3 has 15 amino acids. Germline V CDR1 and CDR2: SGHKS, YYEKEE (reference sequence). V dropped 0 bases and J dropped 2; count of bases not matched to a gene: 4. Profiling relied on immunoSEQ multiplex PCR, and the TCRdb table lists in-frame clones only, not all of them. The sample includes fewer than 85,000 clones, around 84% of them seen just once. The chain carries TRBV5-5 and TRBJ2-7; 8 nucleotides align to TRBD2. Sequences were derived from peripheral blood, sampled from a patient treated with radiotherapy plus ipilimumab. The TCR originated in a human donor with non-small cell lung cancer who had stable disease on radiotherapy plus ipilimumab. CDR3 sequence (DNA): TGTGCCAGCAGCTTGGAGCGGGGGAAAACCTACGAGCAGTACTTC. This translates into CASSLERGKTYEQYF.